Described below is a single T cell receptor beta chain sequence and its context. TCRdb keeps only in-frame clones here, not all; method: immunoSEQ multiplex PCR. The table has some 14,000 clones, just over 85% seen once. These data come from a study of blood T cell dynamics during melanoma immunotherapy. Time point given: week 3, after first cycle of checkpoint inhibitor. Trimming cost V 3 bases and J 3 bases, with 14 bases left between them. From germline, CDR1 is LGHNT and CDR2 FRNRAP. The CDR3 contains 16 residues. The sequenced sample was blood, obtained from a patient treated with checkpoint blockade. The gene calls are TRBV12-5 and TRBJ2-2, with a weak D call TRBD1 (6 bases). This clonotype was sampled from a human donor with melanoma. CDR3 nucleotide sequence: TGTGCTAGTGGTTTCGGCCGGGACAAGCACACCGGGGAGCTGTTTTTT. It codes for CASGFGRDKHTGELFF.